This T cell receptor (beta chain) comes out of a study of identical twins. General study results and limits: Out-of-frame beta sequences exhibited a weaker degree of excess twin sharing. While abundant cord blood beta clonotypes carried fewer insertions, memory repertoires showed no such pattern.

There are 15 residues in the CDR3. CDR1 is ENHRY, CDR2 SYGVKD, per germline. The V segment lost 2 bases and the J segment 7 bases; nucleotides outside the gene matches: 7. Through template switching, a universal primer site was introduced, and the cDNA contained unique molecular identifiers. TCRdb called the 5' RACE reads again in MiXCR, with one record for every CDR3 protein. Of 1.5 million to 2 million distinct CDR3 sequences detected, about 32% appear once; the ten largest clones hold 0.25% to 0.3%. Healthy Caucasians provided all donations. Points on this clonotype: What it recognizes is unknown.

Sample: cord blood. The chain couples TRBV10-3 to TRBJ2-1, with TRBD2 identical over 8 bases. The clonotype comes from a newborn girl in good health. This chain's CDR3 is CAISENGGAQNEQFF. In DNA, the CDR3 is TGTGCCATCAGTGAGAACGGGGGGGCACAGAATGAGCAGTTCTTC.